This T cell receptor (beta chain) was recorded in a study of shared T cell receptors in the human thymus. The data were produced by immunoSEQ multiplex PCR, yet TCRdb's version contains in-frame clones alone and is incomplete. The data hold 500,000 to 550,000 clones, with more than 75% observed a single time. This CDR3 has 20 residues. In addition, the sample was reused for a study of human thymus T cells.

Sequenced: thymocytes. V is TRBV1 and J is TRBJ2-5; the table calls TRBD2, which could not be checked here. TRBV1 is a pseudogene segment. The receptor comes from a boy in the first two years of life with a congenital heart defect. CDR3 in DNA: TGCACCAGCAGCCAAGATAGTGGGAAAGGACTAGCGGGAGTCCCAGAGACCCAGTACTTC. Encoded protein: CTSSQDSGKGLAGVPETQYF.